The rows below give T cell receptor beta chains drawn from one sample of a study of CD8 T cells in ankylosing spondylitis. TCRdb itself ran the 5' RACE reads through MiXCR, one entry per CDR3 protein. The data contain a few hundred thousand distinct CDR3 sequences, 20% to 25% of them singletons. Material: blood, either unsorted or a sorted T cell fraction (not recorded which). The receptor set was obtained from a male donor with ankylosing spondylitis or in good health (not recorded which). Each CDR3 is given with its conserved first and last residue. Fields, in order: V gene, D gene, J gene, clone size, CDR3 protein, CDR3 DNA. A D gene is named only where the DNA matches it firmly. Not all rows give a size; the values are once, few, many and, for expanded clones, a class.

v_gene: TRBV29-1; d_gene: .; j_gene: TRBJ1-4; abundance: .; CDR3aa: CSVGVSNEKLFF; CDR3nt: TGCAGCGTGGGGGTCAGTAATGAAAAACTGTTTTTT
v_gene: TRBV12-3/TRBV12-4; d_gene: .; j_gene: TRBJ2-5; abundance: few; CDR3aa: CASSLEGGIYGAQYF; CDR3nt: TGTGCCAGCAGCTTGGAGGGGGGGATTTATGGGGCCCAGTACTTC
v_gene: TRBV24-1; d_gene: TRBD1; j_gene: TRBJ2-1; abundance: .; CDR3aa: CATWDRFYNEQFF; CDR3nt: TGTGCCACGTGGGACAGATTTTACAATGAGCAGTTCTTC
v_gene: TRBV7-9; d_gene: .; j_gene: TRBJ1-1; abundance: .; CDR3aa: CASSSLQDSLMNTEAFF; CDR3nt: TGTGCCAGCAGCTCCCTCCAGGACAGCCTGATGAACACTGAAGCTTTCTTT
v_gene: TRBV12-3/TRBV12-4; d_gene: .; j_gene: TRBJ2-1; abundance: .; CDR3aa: CASSNSRSSYNEQFF; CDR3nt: TGTGCCAGCAGTAATAGTCGTAGCTCCTACAATGAGCAGTTCTTC
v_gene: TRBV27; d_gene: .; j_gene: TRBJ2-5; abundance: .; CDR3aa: CASSLSSGLETQYF; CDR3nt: TGTGCCAGCAGTTTATCGTCGGGATTGGAGACCCAGTACTTC
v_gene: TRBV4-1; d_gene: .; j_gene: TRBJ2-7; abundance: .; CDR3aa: CASSQELDRSYEQYF; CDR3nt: TGCGCCAGCAGCCAAGAATTAGACAGGTCCTACGAGCAGTACTTC
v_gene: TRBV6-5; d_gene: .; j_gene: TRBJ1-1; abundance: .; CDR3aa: CASSYSGWNTEAFF; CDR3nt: TGTGCCAGCAGTTACTCAGGGTGGAACACTGAAGCTTTCTTT
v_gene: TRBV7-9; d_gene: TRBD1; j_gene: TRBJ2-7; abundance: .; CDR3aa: CASSLAGGHEQYF; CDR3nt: TGTGCCAGCAGCTTAGCAGGGGGCCACGAGCAGTACTTC
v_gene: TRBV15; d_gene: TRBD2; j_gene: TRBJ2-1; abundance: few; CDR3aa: CATQRGDEQFF; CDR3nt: TGTGCCACCCAGCGGGGTGATGAGCAGTTCTTC
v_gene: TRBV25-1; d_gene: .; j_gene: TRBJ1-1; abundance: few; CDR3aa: CASSPLWGGLLEAFF; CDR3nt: TGTGCCAGCAGTCCCCTATGGGGGGGACTATTGGAAGCTTTCTTT
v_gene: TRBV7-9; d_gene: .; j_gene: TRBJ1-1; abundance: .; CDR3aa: CASSLVPTPKNTEAFF; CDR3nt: TGTGCCAGCAGCTTAGTACCGACACCGAAAAACACTGAAGCTTTCTTT
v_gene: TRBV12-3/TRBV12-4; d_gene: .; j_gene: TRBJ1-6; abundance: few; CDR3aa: CASSSGLLGSPLHF; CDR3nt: TGTGCCAGCAGTTCAGGGCTTTTAGGTTCACCCCTCCACTTT